The sequence of this TCR beta chain was determined in a study of T cells in Graves' hyperthyroidism and ophthalmopathy. No progression to ophthalmopathy during 18 months of follow-up defined stable disease. The CDR3 has 12 residues. Trimming took off 6 bases at V and 0 bases at J, with 6 bases between the two ends. This clonotype was picked up a small number of times. The investigators amplified TCR beta CDR3 regions from RNA transcripts. Primed by the HTBI set, a first-round RT-PCR was run on the TCR CDR3. In TCRdb, the multiplex PCR reads were re-called with MiXCR into one record per CDR3 protein. Of approximately 400,000 distinct CDR3 sequences listed, about 15% are singletons.

The chain employs TRBV12-3 or TRBV12-4 and TRBJ2-7; D gene unclear. This TCR came from a woman between 25 and 40 years old with Graves' hyperthyroidism. The specimen sequenced was blood. This chain's CDR3 is CASRRSSYEQYF. The CDR3, as DNA: TGTGCCAGCAGACGATCCTCCTACGAGCAGTACTTC.